The 9 T cell receptor beta chains below come from one sample, sequenced in a study of blood T cell repertoires in COVID-19. Clones were read by immunoSEQ multiplex PCR, and TCRdb kept only the in-frame ones, dropping some. The sample has about 120,000 clones, 70% to 80% seen once. Sequenced: peripheral blood. The receptors originated from a human donor in a cohort sampled during active COVID-19.

The chain joins TRBV11-1 to TRBJ2-7; 11 nucleotides agree with TRBD2. The V and J ends lost 6 bases and 6 bases, in that order; junction bases with no gene match: 4. The CDR3 totals 13 residues. From germline, CDR1 is SGHAT and CDR2 FQDESV (reference sequence). The CDR3 bases are TGTGCCAGCAGAACTAGCGGGAGCGGCGAGCAGTACTTC. Translated, it gives CASRTSGSGEQYF.

The chain links TRBV28 to TRBJ1-1; TRBD1 agrees at 8 bases. The CDR3 is 15 amino acids. Germline CDR1 reads MDHEN; CDR2 reads SYDVKM. After removal of 4 bases from V and 4 bases from J, the junction contained 8 bases not matched to a gene. In DNA form, the CDR3 reads TGTGCCAGCAGTTCCGGACTTACAGGGGGCACTGAAGCTTTCTTT. It yields the protein CASSSGLTGGTEAFF.

The gene calls are TRBV19 and TRBJ1-6; D is perhaps TRBD1 (6 bases). V was clipped by 5 bases and J by 10 bases, with 15 bases between them. Germline V gene data show CDR1 as LNHDA and CDR2 as SQIVND (reference sequence). This CDR3 region has 14 residues. CDR3 nucleotides: TGTGCCAGTAGTGAATCGACAGGACCCTCACCCCTCCACTTT. This gives the protein CASSESTGPSPLHF.

The V gene is TRBV30, the J gene TRBJ1-2, with 8 bases that match TRBD1. The CDR3 is 13 amino acids. V trimming: 2 bases; J trimming: 8 bases; junction bases outside the gene matches: 7. Germline V gene sequence: CDR1 GTSNPN, CDR2 SVGIG (reference sequence). The CDR3 loop is CAWSLTGGEGYTF. The CDR3 DNA reads as TGTGCCTGGAGTCTCACAGGGGGTGAGGGCTACACCTTC.

V is TRBV5-5 and J is TRBJ2-1; 7 bases map to TRBD1. V shed 6 bases, J shed 2 bases, and the junction held 11 bases outside the gene matches. There are 16 residues in the CDR3. Germline CDR1 is SGHKS and CDR2 is YYEKEE (reference sequence). The CDR3 coding sequence is TGTGCCAGCATCACCACCGGGACAGCTACCTACAATGAGCAGTTCTTC. Translating it yields CASITTGTATYNEQFF. Complete variable domain (other parts from reference TRBV5-5 and TRBJ2-1): DAGVTQSPTHLIKTRGQQVTLRCSPISGHKSVSWYQQVLGQGPQFIFQYYEKEERGRGNFPDRFSARQFPNYSSELNVNALLLGDSALYLCASITTGTATYNEQFFGPGTRLTVL.

This chain connects TRBV30 to TRBJ1-3; 10 nucleotides align to TRBD1. Unmatched junction bases numbered 15, after V lost 2 bases and J lost 8 bases. The CDR3 spans 17 residues. Germline V gene lookup returns CDR1 GTSNPN and CDR2 SVGIG (reference sequence). CDR3: CAWSPVGTGDLEDTIYF. For the CDR3, the DNA is TGTGCCTGGAGTCCAGTGGGGACAGGGGATTTAGAAGACACCATATATTTT.

This sequence joins TRBV7-2 and TRBJ1-2, with a weak D call TRBD1 (5 bases). The CDR3 is made up of 15 amino acids. The V end was cut by 1 base, the J end by 3 bases, with 12 bases between. CDR1 is SGHTA, CDR2 FQGNSA, per germline. For the CDR3, the DNA is TGTGCCAGCAGCTTAGATGCGGGACGGGACTATGGCTACACCTTC. The encoded protein is CASSLDAGRDYGYTF.

This clone was seen a single time. The chain couples TRBV7-8 to TRBJ2-1, with 13 bases that match TRBD2. The J segment lost 4 bases and the V segment lost 5 bases, leaving 5 bases of the junction unmatched. This CDR3 has 16 residues. Germline values: CDR1 SGHVS, CDR2 FQNEAQ. DNA of the CDR3: TGTGCCAGCAGCGCGCCGGGACTAGCGGGGTACAATGAGCAGTTCTTC. It is translated as CASSAPGLAGYNEQFF.

The genes are TRBV4-3 and TRBJ2-1; TRBD2 aligns across 9 bases. Trimming removed 2 bases from V and 9 bases from J; junction bases left unmatched: 8. Germline V gives CDR1 LGHNA, CDR2 YSLEER. The CDR3 is 15 residues long. CDR3 loop: CASSQSGGGAGEQFF. The CDR3 DNA is TGCGCCAGCAGCCAAAGTGGCGGGGGGGCCGGTGAGCAGTTCTTC.